This T cell receptor (beta chain) stems from a study of blood T cell repertoires in COVID-19. The CDR3 is made up of 15 amino acids. Germline values: CDR1 LNHDA, CDR2 SQIVND (reference sequence). V gave up 5 bases and J gave up 0 bases, with 11 bases separating them. The method was immunoSEQ multiplex PCR; TCRdb's version includes in-frame clones alone and lacks a portion of them. The repertoire has roughly 240,000 clones, about 84% of them found once; the top ten carry approximately 6.2%. The sequence was collected from a woman of 80 years or more with COVID-19, enrolled during active disease. The chain employs TRBV19 and TRBJ2-1, with D possibly being TRBD2 (6 bases). Material: peripheral blood. CDR3 nucleotide sequence: TGTGCCAGTAGTCCGGGACTGAGCTCCTACAATGAGCAGTTCTTC. Amino acid sequence: CASSPGLSSYNEQFF.